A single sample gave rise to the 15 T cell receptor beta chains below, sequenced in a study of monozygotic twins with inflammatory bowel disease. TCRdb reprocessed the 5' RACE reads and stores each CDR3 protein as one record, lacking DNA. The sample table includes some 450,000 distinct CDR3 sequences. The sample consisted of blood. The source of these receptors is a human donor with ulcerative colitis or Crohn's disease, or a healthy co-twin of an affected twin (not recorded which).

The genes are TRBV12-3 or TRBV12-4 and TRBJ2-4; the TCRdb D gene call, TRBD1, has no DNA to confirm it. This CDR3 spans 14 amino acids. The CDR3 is CATSRGAAKNMQYF.

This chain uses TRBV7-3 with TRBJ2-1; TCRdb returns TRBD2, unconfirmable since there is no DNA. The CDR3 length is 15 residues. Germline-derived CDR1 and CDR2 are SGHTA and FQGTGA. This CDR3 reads CASSLGLAGGVEQFF.

The CDR3: CASSPQGQGGHEQYF. The genes are TRBV18 and TRBJ2-7; the D call of TRBD1 rests on TCRdb alone, since no DNA is present to check it. There are 15 residues in the CDR3. The V gene's germline CDR1 is KGHSH and CDR2 LQKENI. Full variable domain (outside the CDR3, taken from reference TRBV18 and TRBJ2-7): NAGVMQNPRHLVRRRGQEARLRCSPMKGHSHVYWYRQLPEEGLKFMVYLQKENIIDESGMPKERFSAEFPKEGPSILRIQQVVRGDSAAYFCASSPQGQGGHEQYFGPGTRLTVT.

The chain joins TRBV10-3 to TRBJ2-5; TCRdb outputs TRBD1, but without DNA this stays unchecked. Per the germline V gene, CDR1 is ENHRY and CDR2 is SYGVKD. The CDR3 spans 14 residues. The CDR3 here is CAISDTGVGETQYF.

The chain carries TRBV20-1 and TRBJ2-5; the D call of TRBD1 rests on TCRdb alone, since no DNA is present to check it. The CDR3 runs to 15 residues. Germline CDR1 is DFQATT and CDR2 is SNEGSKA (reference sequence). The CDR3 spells CSARLGSFPGETQYF.

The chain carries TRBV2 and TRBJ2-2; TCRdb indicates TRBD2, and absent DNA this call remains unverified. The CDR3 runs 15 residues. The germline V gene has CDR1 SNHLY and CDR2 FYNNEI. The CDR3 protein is CASSELAGDTGELFF.

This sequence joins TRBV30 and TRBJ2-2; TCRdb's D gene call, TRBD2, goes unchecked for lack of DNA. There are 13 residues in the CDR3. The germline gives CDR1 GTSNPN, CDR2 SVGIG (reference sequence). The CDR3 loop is CAWRWGGGGSLFF.

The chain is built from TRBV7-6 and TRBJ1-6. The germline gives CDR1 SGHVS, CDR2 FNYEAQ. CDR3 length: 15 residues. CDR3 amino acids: CASSLESASNSPLHF.

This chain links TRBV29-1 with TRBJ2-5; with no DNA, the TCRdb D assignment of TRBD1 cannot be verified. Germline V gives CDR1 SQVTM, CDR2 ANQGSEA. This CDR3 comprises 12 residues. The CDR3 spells CTTRGVGETQYF. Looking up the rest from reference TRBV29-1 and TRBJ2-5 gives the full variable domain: SAVISQKPSRDICQRGTSLTIQCQVDSQVTMMFWYRQQPGQSLTLIATANQGSEATYESGFVIDKFPISRPNLTFSTLTVSNMSPEDSSIYLCTTRGVGETQYFGPGTRLLVL.

CDR3 residues: CASSSGMSTTNEKLFF. The V call is TRBV5-1, the J call TRBJ1-4. This CDR3 has 16 amino acids. Germline V lookup: CDR1 SGHRS, CDR2 YFSETQ.

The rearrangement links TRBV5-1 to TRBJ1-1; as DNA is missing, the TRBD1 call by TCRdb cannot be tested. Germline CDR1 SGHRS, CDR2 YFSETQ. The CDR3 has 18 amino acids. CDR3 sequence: CASSLQKTPGQLNTEAFF.

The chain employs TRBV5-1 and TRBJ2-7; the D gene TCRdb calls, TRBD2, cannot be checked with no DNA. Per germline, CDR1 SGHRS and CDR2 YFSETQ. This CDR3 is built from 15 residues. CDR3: CASSHPSAGVSEQYF.

This chain's CDR3 is CASRLLQGLTGELFF. V is TRBV5-1 and J is TRBJ2-2; the D call from TCRdb, TRBD1, cannot be confirmed without DNA. The germline CDR1 and CDR2 sequences are SGHRS and YFSETQ. CDR3 size: 15 residues.

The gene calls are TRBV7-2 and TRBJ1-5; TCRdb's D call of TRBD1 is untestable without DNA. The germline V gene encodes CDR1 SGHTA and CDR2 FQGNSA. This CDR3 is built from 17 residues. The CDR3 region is CASSLGGQSRSNQPQHF.

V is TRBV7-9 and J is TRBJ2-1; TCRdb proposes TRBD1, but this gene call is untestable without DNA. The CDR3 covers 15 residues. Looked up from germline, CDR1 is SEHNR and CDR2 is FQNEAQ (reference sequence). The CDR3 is CASSLGRTVYNEQFF.